A single sample is the source of the 14 T cell receptor beta chains below, sequenced in a study of glioma-infiltrating T cells. Using RNA template, CDR3s of TCR alpha and beta were amplified with iRepertoire arm-PCR. TCRdb recomputed calls from the multiplex PCR reads with MiXCR, one row per CDR3 protein. The sample includes around 100,000 distinct CDR3 sequences, around 28% of them seen just once. Sequencing used glioma tissue, nonneoplastic brain tissue, or PBMCs (not recorded which). These receptors all stem from a human donor with low-grade glioma or glioblastoma, undergoing nonglioma brain surgery, or in good health (not recorded which).

This clonotype was recorded a few times. The genes are TRBV4-2 and TRBJ2-7; 8 nucleotides align to TRBD2. Germline V gene lookup returns CDR1 LGHNA and CDR2 YNFKEQ. This CDR3 spans 18 amino acids. V lost 4 bases and J lost 0; bases outside the gene matches: 14. The CDR3 region has the DNA TGTGCCAGCAGCCGGTCCGCCGTGGTAGCGGGGTACTCCTACGAGCAGTACTTC. The encoded protein is CASSRSAVVAGYSYEQYF.

The chain uses TRBV6-6 and TRBJ1-5; D is unresolved. Germline V lookup: CDR1 MNHNY, CDR2 SVGAGI (reference sequence). The CDR3 runs to 13 residues. The ends were cut back, 3 bases at V and 7 bases at J, with 10 bases in the middle. CDR3 nucleotide sequence: TGTGCCAGCAGTTATCCGAGTAAACAGCCCCAGCATTTT. It is translated as CASSYPSKQPQHF.

This clonotype was observed a few times. V usage is TRBV7-9 and J usage is TRBJ2-2, with D perhaps TRBD1 (6 bases). This CDR3 comprises 15 residues. Trimming left V 5 bases short and J 0 bases short, with 10 bases between. Per the germline V gene, CDR1 is SEHNR and CDR2 is FQNEAQ (reference sequence). In DNA, the CDR3 is TGTGCCAGCAGCCCTGGACAGACGAACACCGGGGAGCTGTTTTTT. Translating gives CASSPGQTNTGELFF.

This clonotype was seen only a few times. In DNA, the CDR3 is TGTGCCAGCGGATTTAGCGGTGACAATGAGCAGTTCTTC. Translated, it gives CASGFSGDNEQFF. The chain has TRBV7-3 and TRBJ2-1, with a tentative D call TRBD2 (6 bases). The CDR3 consists of 13 residues. Per germline, CDR1 SGHTA and CDR2 FQGTGA. Deletions cut 8 bases from V and 5 bases from J, with 13 bases between.

This clonotype was counted many times. V usage is TRBV5-4 and J usage is TRBJ2-7; TRBD1 matches at 9 bases. Germline lookup yields CDR1 SGHNT and CDR2 YYREEE (reference sequence). The trim removed 4 bases at V and 2 bases at J, leaving 7 bases unmatched. The length of the CDR3 is 15 residues. The CDR3 spells CASSPPGQGTYEQYF. The CDR3 coding sequence is TGTGCCAGCAGCCCCCCGGGACAGGGCACCTACGAGCAGTACTTC.

This clonotype was counted many times. The chain joins TRBV4-3 to TRBJ2-5; weak D call: TRBD2 (7 bases). The CDR3 runs to 13 residues. CDR1 is LGHNA, CDR2 YSLEER, per germline. V was shortened by 3 bases and J by 12 bases, with 17 bases between the two germline ends. The CDR3 loop reads CASSQAQGRVEYF. CDR3 sequence (DNA): TGCGCCAGCAGCCAGGCTCAGGGGAGGGTAGAGTACTTC.

About this clonotype: This may be a read error: a much more frequent sequence differs by one nucleotide. J is TRBJ2-7 and V is TRBV3-1; weak D call: TRBD2 (5 bases). The CDR3 length is 13 residues. In germline, CDR1 is LGHDT, CDR2 YNNKEL (reference sequence). V lost 2 bases, J lost 12 bases, and 17 bases lay in between. In DNA form, the CDR3 reads TGTGCCAGCAGCCAAAACCGGGAATCGAGTCCGTACTTC. This encodes CASSQNRESSPYF.

Here the CDR3 reads CASSQGYYNEQFF. The CDR3 DNA is TGTGCCAGCAGCCAAGGGTACTACAATGAGCAGTTCTTC. The chain carries TRBV11-3 and TRBJ2-1; the D is unclear. CDR3 size: 13 residues. Looked up from germline, CDR1 is SGHNT and CDR2 is YENEEA. V lost 5 bases and J 3 bases, leaving 8 bases between the germline ends.

In its sample, this clonotype was seen a few times. The chain uses TRBV19 and TRBJ2-3, with D maybe TRBD2 (7 bases). Between the trimmed V and J ends, which lost 9 bases and 2 bases, there was a span of 15 bases. The CDR3 is 14 residues long. Germline V lookup: CDR1 LNHDA, CDR2 SQIVND (reference sequence). The CDR3 nucleotides are TGTGCCAGCGCTCGGGGGGCCGACACAGATACGCAGTATTTT. It specifies CASARGADTDTQYF.

This clonotype was detected a few times. The V call is TRBV10-3, the J call TRBJ2-3, with D unclear. The germline V gene has CDR1 ENHRY and CDR2 SYGVKD. This CDR3 region has 15 residues. The ends were cut back, 2 bases at V and 6 bases at J, with 15 bases in the middle. CDR3 sequence (DNA): TGTGCCATCAGTGAGGCCATGGCAGGTCGGGATACGCAGTATTTT. As protein: CAISEAMAGRDTQYF.

The rearrangement uses TRBV20-1 and TRBJ2-1; D possibly matches TRBD1 or TRBD2 (5 bases each). This CDR3 contains 13 residues. The germline CDR1 and CDR2 sequences are DFQATT and SNEGSKA (reference sequence). Trimming cost V 1 base and J 6 bases, with 10 bases left between them. The CDR3 sequence: CSARVPGANEQFF. CDR3 sequence (DNA): TGCAGTGCTAGAGTCCCCGGGGCCAATGAGCAGTTCTTC.

This clonotype was found a few times. The chain recombines TRBV5-4 with TRBJ2-7; the D gene could be TRBD1 or TRBD2 (5 bases each). The CDR3 spans 13 residues. Between the trimmed V and J ends, which lost 3 bases and 6 bases, there was a span of 13 bases. CDR1 and CDR2 from the germline V gene are SGHNT and YYREEE (reference sequence). CDR3 region: CASSSPGTAEQYF. Written as DNA, the CDR3 is TGTGCCAGCAGCTCCCCCGGGACGGCCGAGCAGTACTTC.

V is TRBV28 and J is TRBJ2-5; 13 nucleotides match TRBD2. The ends lost 5 bases at V and 7 bases at J; junction bases unmatched: 7. This CDR3 contains 15 residues. CDR1 is MDHEN and CDR2 is SYDVKM in the germline V gene. The CDR3 is CASSTSGGAGSTQYF. The CDR3 region has the DNA TGTGCCAGCAGTACTAGCGGGGGGGCAGGGTCGACCCAGTACTTC. The variable domain in full, with the rest retrieved from reference TRBV28 and TRBJ2-5, is DVKVTQSSRYLVKRTGEKVFLECVQDMDHENMFWYRQDPGLGLRLIYFSYDVKMKEKGDIPEGYSVSREKKERFSLILESASTNQTSMYLCASSTSGGAGSTQYFGPGTRLLVL.

A remark on this clonotype: A junction boundary mismatches the germline segment, possibly from a read error. This chain connects TRBV2 to TRBJ2-3; a weak D match, TRBD2 (6 bases). From germline, CDR1 is SNHLY and CDR2 FYNNEI. The CDR3 spans 14 residues. In DNA form, the CDR3 reads TGTACCAGCCAAGCTAGCGACGCCACAGATACGCAGTATTTT. Protein product: CTSQASDATDTQYF.